The T cell receptor (beta chain) under discussion was sequenced for a study of control samples from healthy donors and cancer patients. V was trimmed by 5 bases and J by 1 base, leaving 17 bases between them. The CDR3 contains 16 residues. Germline V gives CDR1 SGHRS, CDR2 YFSETQ. Sequencing used immunoSEQ multiplex PCR; TCRdb keeps in-frame clones, though not all of them. The table has about 120,000 clones, 80% to 95% seen once. The material sequenced was blood. The TCR sequence derives from a woman between 45 and 60 years old in good health. The V call is TRBV5-1, the J call TRBJ2-3, with D perhaps matching TRBD2 (6 bases). CDR3 sequence reads: CASSLAPSSGTDTQYF. CDR3 sequence (DNA): TGCGCCAGCAGTCTAGCGCCCTCTTCTGGCACAGATACGCAGTATTTT.